Listed below are T cell receptor beta chains from one sample, sequenced in a study of CD8 T cells in ankylosing spondylitis. Each CDR3 protein is one row after TCRdb ran MiXCR on the 5' RACE reads. The sample holds a few hundred thousand distinct CDR3 sequences, more than 15% seen once. The material sequenced was blood, either unsorted or a sorted T cell fraction (not recorded which). These TCRs come from a male donor with ankylosing spondylitis. Each CDR3 is given with its conserved first and last residue. D genes are given only for firm matches. Not every row has a clone size; where given, it reads once, few, many or a size class.

>NA|NA|TRBJ1-5|TRBV4-2
TGTGCCAGCAGACAGGGTCCTATTAGCAATCAGCCCCAGCATTTT
CASRQGPISNQPQHF
>TRBD2|many|TRBJ2-3|TRBV29-1
TGCAGCGTTGGCGGGAGGTCGGCAGATACGCAGTATTTT
CSVGGRSADTQYF
>NA|few|TRBJ1-1|TRBV4-3
TGCGCCAGCAGCCAAGATCTACGAGGCGGGGGGACTGAAGCTTTCTTT
CASSQDLRGGGTEAFF
>NA|many|TRBJ2-4|TRBV20-1
TGCAGTGCTAGAGATAACATTCAGTACTTC
CSARDNIQYF
>TRBD2|few|TRBJ2-3|TRBV24-1
TGTGCCACCAGTGCGGCGGGAGAGAGCACAGATACGCAGTATTTT
CATSAAGESTDTQYF
>NA|many|TRBJ1-1|TRBV29-1
TGCAGCGTTGAGCAGGGGTCTACTACTGAAGCTTTCTTT
CSVEQGSTTEAFF
>NA|NA|TRBJ2-7|TRBV7-3
TGTGCCAGCAGCCCCCCGGGACTCCCTTCTTACGAGCAGTACTTC
CASSPPGLPSYEQYF
>NA|few|TRBJ2-7|TRBV18
TGTGCCAGCTCCGTCGGGTATTACGAGCAGTACTTC
CASSVGYYEQYF
>TRBD2|few|TRBJ2-2|TRBV9
TGTGCCAGCAGCGAGCTAGCGGGGACGAACACCGGGGAGCTGTTTTTT
CASSELAGTNTGELFF
>TRBD1|few|TRBJ2-3|TRBV7-9
TGTGCCAGCAGCTGGGACAGGGACACAGATACGCAGTATTTT
CASSWDRDTDTQYF
>NA|many|TRBJ2-7|TRBV5-1
TGCGCCAGCAGCTTGGAGGGCCAACCCTACGAGCAGTACTTC
CASSLEGQPYEQYF
>TRBD2|NA|TRBJ2-3|TRBV5-1
TGCGCCAGCAGCTTGCCGACTAGCAAAGGGACAGATACGCAGTATTTT
CASSLPTSKGTDTQYF
>NA|many|TRBJ1-2|TRBV4-2
TGTGCCAGCAGCCAAGATGGGCCCGGGGATGGCTACACCTTC
CASSQDGPGDGYTF
>NA|NA|TRBJ2-7|TRBV10-2
TGCGCCAGCAGGGACAGATTAAACGACGAGCAGTACTTC
CASRDRLNDEQYF
>TRBD2|few|TRBJ2-4|TRBV5-4
TGTGCCAGCAGCTACAATAGCGGGGCGGGTGGGAACATTCAGTACTTC
CASSYNSGAGGNIQYF
>TRBD2|few|TRBJ2-3|TRBV14
TGTGCCAGCAGCCAACGTCCCAGCGGGGGGTGGAATTTT
CASSQRPSGGWNF
>NA|NA|TRBJ2-7|TRBV3-1
TGTGCCAGCAGCGAGAGGTGGGACCGGCAGTACTTC
CASSERWDRQYF
>NA|many|TRBJ1-3|TRBV12-3/TRBV12-4
TGTGCCAGCAGTTTCGCGACAGTAACCGGAAACACCATATATTTT
CASSFATVTGNTIYF
>NA|few|TRBJ2-2|TRBV27
TGTGCCAGCAGTTTCACAAGGCACACCGGGGAGCTGTTTTTT
CASSFTRHTGELFF
>NA|few|TRBJ1-5|TRBV4-2
TGTGCCAGCAGCCAACAGAACAATCAGCCCCAGCATTTT
CASSQQNNQPQHF
>NA|NA|TRBJ2-5|TRBV7-6
TGTGCCAGCAGCCCGTCACCGTACCAAGAGACCCAGTACTTC
CASSPSPYQETQYF
>NA|few|TRBJ2-7|TRBV18
TGTGCCAGCTCCGCACTAACCTACGAGCAGTACTTC
CASSALTYEQYF
>NA|NA|TRBJ1-2|TRBV7-9
TGTGCCAGCAGCTTACGGGGATCATATAACTATGGCTACACCTTC
CASSLRGSYNYGYTF
>NA|many|TRBJ1-5|TRBV7-2
TGTGCCAGCAGCTCCGACGCCGGGACACCGAGAGAAGCCCAGCATTTT
CASSSDAGTPREAQHF
>NA|few|TRBJ1-1|TRBV20-1
TGCAGTGCTAGAAAGGCAGGTTTGAACACTGAAGCTTTCTTT
CSARKAGLNTEAFF
>NA|NA|TRBJ2-1|TRBV20-1
TGCAGTGAAGTCCGAATCTCCTACAATGAGCAGTTCTTC
CSEVRISYNEQFF
>TRBD2|few|TRBJ2-1|TRBV6-2/TRBV6-3
TGTGCCAGCAGTCCGTGGACTAGCGGGCCCTCCAATGAGCAGTTCTTC
CASSPWTSGPSNEQFF
>NA|NA|TRBJ1-2|TRBV5-5
TGTGCCAGCAGCTTGGTAACAGGGTGGCGCGAAAACTATGGCTACACCTTC
CASSLVTGWRENYGYTF
>NA|few|TRBJ2-5|TRBV5-1
TGCGCCAGCAGCGGGGGCCTACAAGAGACCCAGTACTTC
CASSGGLQETQYF
>NA|NA|TRBJ2-3|TRBV12-3/TRBV12-4
TGTGCCAGCACCCTAGCGACAAGCACAGATACGCAGTATTTT
CASTLATSTDTQYF
>NA|few|TRBJ2-7|TRBV15
TGTGCCACCAGCAGAGGAACCTCAGCAAACGAGCAGTACTTC
CATSRGTSANEQYF
>NA|once|TRBJ1-2|TRBV4-2
TGTGCCAGCAGCCAAGATTTCGCTCTGTCGGGCTTTGGCTACACCTTC
CASSQDFALSGFGYTF
>TRBD1|many|TRBJ1-4|TRBV5-1
TGCGCCAGCAGCACAGGACAGGGCGGTGAAAAACTGTTTTTT
CASSTGQGGEKLFF
>NA|few|TRBJ2-5|TRBV20-1
TGCAGTGCTAGAGAGGCAGGGATTCGAGAGACCCAGTACTTC
CSAREAGIRETQYF
>TRBD1|NA|TRBJ1-5|TRBV5-5
TGTGCCAGCAGCCAGGGACAGCTACCTAATCAGCCCCAGCATTTT
CASSQGQLPNQPQHF
>NA|many|TRBJ2-7|TRBV7-8
TGTGCCAGCAGCCCCCCTAAAGGACACAACTACGAGCAGTACTTC
CASSPPKGHNYEQYF
>TRBD1|NA|TRBJ2-1|TRBV7-3
TGTGCCAGCAGCTCCACTGACAGGGTACAGTTCTTC
CASSSTDRVQFF
>TRBD1|NA|TRBJ2-2|TRBV4-3
TGCGCCAGCAGCCACGCAGGACAGGGGGGCACCGGGGAGCTGTTTTTT
CASSHAGQGGTGELFF
>NA|few|TRBJ1-2|TRBV3-1
TGTGCCAGCAGCCAAGGGCCTACCGGTGGCTATGGCTACACCTTC
CASSQGPTGGYGYTF
>TRBD2|NA|TRBJ2-5|TRBV15
TGTGCCACCAGCAGAGATTATGGACTAGGGGAGACCCAGTACTTC
CATSRDYGLGETQYF
>TRBD2|few|TRBJ2-1|TRBV5-1
TGCGCCAGCAGCTTGGGAGGACTAGCGGGAAGGAATGAGCAGTTCTTC
CASSLGGLAGRNEQFF
>NA|NA|TRBJ2-1|TRBV12-3/TRBV12-4
TGTGCCAGCAGTTTAATATCGGGAGAGTTTAATGAGCAGTTCTTC
CASSLISGEFNEQFF
>NA|NA|TRBJ2-2|TRBV5-1
TGCGCCAGCAGCTTGGAAAGTCTTCCCACCGGGGAGCTGTTTTTT
CASSLESLPTGELFF
>NA|many|TRBJ2-7|TRBV5-1
TGCGCCAGCAGCTTGCACAGAAGCTCCTACGAGCAGTACTTC
CASSLHRSSYEQYF
>NA|many|TRBJ1-2|TRBV6-5
TGTGCCAGCAGTTACCTGGGGGGCTACACCTTC
CASSYLGGYTF
>TRBD1|few|TRBJ1-1|TRBV9
TGTGCCAGCAGCTTACAGGGGGCCCTCAACACTGAAGCTTTCTTT
CASSLQGALNTEAFF
>TRBD1|NA|TRBJ1-4|TRBV6-1
TGTGCCAGCACCCCCCGGGGACAGGGGGCCCCAGTGTTTGAAAAACTGTTTTTT
CASTPRGQGAPVFEKLFF
>NA|few|TRBJ1-3|TRBV20-1
TGCAGTGCTAGAGACACGCTAGGGGCTGGAAACACCATATATTTT
CSARDTLGAGNTIYF
>NA|NA|TRBJ2-3|TRBV2
TGTGCCAGCAACCAGCGCCGAAGCACAGATACGCAGTATTTT
CASNQRRSTDTQYF
>NA|NA|TRBJ2-7|TRBV6-1
TGTGCCAGCAGTAGGGGGAGGGGCAGCGAGCAGTACTTC
CASSRGRGSEQYF
>TRBD2|NA|TRBJ2-7|TRBV6-2/TRBV6-3
TGTGCCAGCAGTTACTTTGGGGCTAGCGGTCGCCCCTACGAGCAGTACTTC
CASSYFGASGRPYEQYF
>NA|NA|TRBJ2-5|TRBV7-2
TGTGCCAGCAGCTTAGACCCCTCGGGAGTGGAGACCCAGTACTTC
CASSLDPSGVETQYF
>TRBD1|NA|TRBJ1-5|TRBV6-2/TRBV6-3
TGTGCCAGCAGAAGGACAGGGGAGAATCAGCCCCAGCATTTT
CASRRTGENQPQHF
>NA|many|TRBJ2-5|TRBV20-1
TGCAGTGCTAGAACAGGGAAAGAGACCCAGTACTTC
CSARTGKETQYF
>TRBD2|NA|TRBJ2-3|TRBV2
TGTGCCAGCAGTGAGCTAGCGGACCTGCGGGATACGCAGTATTTT
CASSELADLRDTQYF
>NA|few|TRBJ2-5|TRBV7-2
TGTGCCAGCAGCTTAGGCCCCGGGACACTTCAAGAGACCCAGTACTTC
CASSLGPGTLQETQYF